The source of this T cell receptor (beta chain) is a study of T cells after yellow fever vaccination. Whole-study results and caveats: Clones that expanded after primary vaccination mostly reappeared after the booster (roughly 96% CD4, 75% to 90% CD8). The secondary response was weaker, and its peak arrived faster, on day 5 versus 15. Relatively few clonotypes were ones that appeared in both CD4 and CD8 compartments. From the bulk population, abundant clonotypes could contaminate and appear within FACS-sorted repertoires.

This clonotype was seen more than once but under ten times. No antigen is known for it. MiXCR, run by TCRdb on the 5' RACE reads, gives a single entry per CDR3 protein. The sample holds 60,000 to 95,000 distinct CDR3 sequences, 7.3% seen once. CDR3 size: 14 residues. V lost 1 base, J lost 8 bases, and 14 bases lay in between. CDR1 and CDR2 from the germline V gene are SEHNR and FQNEAQ (reference sequence). This specimen consisted of CD8+ T cells sorted from PBMCs, obtained roughly 10 days after the first yellow fever vaccination. The TCR was taken from a man aged 18 to 30 who received the YFV17D yellow fever vaccine. This chain uses TRBV7-9 with TRBJ1-2; D is uncertain. The CDR3 here is CASSLDTGTGGYTF. The CDR3 DNA reads TGTGCCAGCAGCTTAGACACTGGTACGGGAGGCTACACCTTC.